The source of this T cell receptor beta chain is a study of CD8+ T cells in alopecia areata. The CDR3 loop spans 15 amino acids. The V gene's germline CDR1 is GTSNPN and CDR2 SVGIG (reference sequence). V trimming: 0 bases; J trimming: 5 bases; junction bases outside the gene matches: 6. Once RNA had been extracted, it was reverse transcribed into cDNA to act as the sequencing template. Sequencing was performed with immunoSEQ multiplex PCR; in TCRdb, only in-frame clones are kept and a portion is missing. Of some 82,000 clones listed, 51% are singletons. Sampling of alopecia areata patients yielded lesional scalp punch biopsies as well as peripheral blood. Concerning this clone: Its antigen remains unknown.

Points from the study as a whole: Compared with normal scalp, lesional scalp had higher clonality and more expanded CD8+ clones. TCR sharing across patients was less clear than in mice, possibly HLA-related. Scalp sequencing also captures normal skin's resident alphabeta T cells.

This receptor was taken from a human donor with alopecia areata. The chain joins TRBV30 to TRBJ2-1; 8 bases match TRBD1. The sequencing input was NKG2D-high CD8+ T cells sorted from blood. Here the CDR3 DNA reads TGTGCCTGGAGTGTCGACAGGGGAGTCCACAATGAGCAGTTCTTC. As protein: CAWSVDRGVHNEQFF.